This entry lists 13 T cell receptor beta chains sequenced from one sample in a study of cytomegalovirus exposure and HLA in healthy donors. PCR employed 60 Vbeta and 13 Jbeta primers. TCRdb's copy holds only in-frame clones and misses some; the assay was immunoSEQ multiplex PCR. The data hold 150,000 to 160,000 clones, with around 80% observed a single time. Sequenced sample: PBMCs. These receptors originate from a woman aged 40-49 years in good health and CMV-seronegative.

The chain combines TRBV11-2 with TRBJ2-3, with D possibly being TRBD1 (5 bases). Germline lookup yields CDR1 SGHAT and CDR2 FQNNGV. V gave up 2 bases and J gave up 6 bases, with 18 bases separating them. This CDR3 spans 16 amino acids. The CDR3 bases are TGTGCCAGCAGCTTACTGGGGCAGAGCGTTTCCGATACGCAGTATTTT. As protein: CASSLLGQSVSDTQYF.

The chain has TRBV6-5 and TRBJ2-5, with 9 nucleotides matching TRBD2. V gave up 3 bases and J gave up 5 bases; unmatched junction bases: 7. The CDR3 has 15 residues. Germline CDR1 and CDR2: MNHEY and SVGAGI. The CDR3, as DNA: TGTGCCAGCAGTTATGCGGGGGGGGCGGAGGAGACCCAGTACTTC. It encodes CASSYAGGAEETQYF.

The chain recombines TRBV5-1 with TRBJ1-1, with D uncertain. Trimming shortened V by 0 bases and J by 0 bases, and 6 bases separated the two germline ends. The length of the CDR3 is 14 residues. Germline V lookup: CDR1 SGHRS, CDR2 YFSETQ. Written as DNA, the CDR3 is TGCGCCAGCAGCTTGGAGCCAATGAACACTGAAGCTTTCTTT. As protein: CASSLEPMNTEAFF.

J is TRBJ1-2 and V is TRBV5-1; D gene ambiguous. V shed 0 bases and J shed 3 bases, with 9 bases lying between them. CDR1 and CDR2 from the germline V gene are SGHRS and YFSETQ. This CDR3 comprises 14 residues. The CDR3 DNA reads TGCGCCAGCAGCTTGGACGGGTTGGACTATGGCTACACCTTC. This translates into CASSLDGLDYGYTF.

The chain has TRBV5-1 and TRBJ1-1; no reliable D call. Trimming removed 0 bases from V and 5 bases from J, with 8 bases in between. The CDR3 spans 13 residues. The germline CDR1 and CDR2 sequences are SGHRS and YFSETQ. The CDR3 loop reads CASSLVMETEAFF. The DNA of the CDR3 is TGCGCCAGCAGCTTGGTAATGGAGACTGAAGCTTTCTTT.

This clone was counted a few times. This sequence joins TRBV30 and TRBJ2-7; 7 positions agree with TRBD1. Germline V CDR1 and CDR2: GTSNPN, SVGIG (reference sequence). V gave up 5 bases and J gave up 0 bases; unmatched junction bases: 4. The CDR3 covers 13 residues. The CDR3 sequence is CAWRTGLSYEQYF. DNA for the CDR3: TGTGCCTGGCGGACAGGTCTCTCCTACGAGCAGTACTTC. Looking up the rest from reference TRBV30 and TRBJ2-7 gives the full variable domain: SQTIHQWPATLVQPVGSPLSLECTVEGTSNPNLYWYRQAAGRGLQLLFYSVGIGQISSEVPQNLSASRPQDRQFILSSKKLLLSDSGFYLCAWRTGLSYEQYFGPGTRLTVT.

This clone was recorded a few times. This chain joins TRBV4-1 and TRBJ2-7; TRBD1 agrees at 9 bases. Per the germline V gene, CDR1 is MGHRA and CDR2 is YSYEKL. J gave up 2 bases and V 5 bases, and 4 bases lay outside the gene matches. This CDR3 is 14 amino acids long. The CDR3 reads CASSAGQGPYEQYF. CDR3 sequence (DNA): TGCGCCAGCAGCGCAGGACAGGGGCCCTACGAGCAGTACTTC.

This chain joins TRBV5-1 and TRBJ1-1; D gene unclear. The CDR3 is 13 amino acids. V was trimmed by 3 bases and J by 1 base, leaving 7 bases between them. The germline V gene has CDR1 SGHRS and CDR2 YFSETQ. CDR3 sequence (DNA): TGCGCCAGCAGCTCACAGACGAACACTGAAGCTTTCTTT. The encoded protein is CASSSQTNTEAFF.

This chain joins TRBV7-9 and TRBJ2-5, with D perhaps TRBD1 (6 bases). V was shortened by 2 bases and J by 7 bases, with 20 bases between the two germline ends. Germline V gene lookup returns CDR1 SEHNR and CDR2 FQNEAQ (reference sequence). The CDR3 runs 16 residues. CDR3 sequence (DNA): TGTGCCAGCAGCTTATTGGCCCGGGACAAAGGTGGGACCCAGTACTTC. Protein: CASSLLARDKGGTQYF.

This clone was observed a handful of times. The CDR3 coding sequence is TGTGCCTGGAGTGTATGGCAAGGGAGAGGAGGAATCTACGAGCAGTACTTC. This encodes CAWSVWQGRGGIYEQYF. V usage is TRBV30 and J usage is TRBJ2-7, with D perhaps TRBD2 (5 bases). The CDR3 consists of 17 residues. V shed 0 bases and J shed 3 bases, with 21 bases lying between them. The germline CDR1 and CDR2 sequences are GTSNPN and SVGIG (reference sequence).

This clone has more than one count but fewer than ten. This rearrangement joins TRBV5-4 to TRBJ1-1, with a tentative D call TRBD1 (6 bases). The length of the CDR3 is 13 residues. Germline assignment: CDR1 SGHNT and CDR2 YYREEE (reference sequence). Trimming removed 2 bases at V and 6 bases at J, with 11 bases between. The CDR3 bases are TGTGCCAGCAGCTTTGGACAGCTTGCTGAAGCTTTCTTT. Its protein is CASSFGQLAEAFF.

This chain connects TRBV20-1 to TRBJ1-5, with D possibly being TRBD1 (6 bases). The germline V gene has CDR1 DFQATT and CDR2 SNEGSKA (reference sequence). The V gene lost 4 bases and the J gene lost 15 bases, with 16 bases spanning the gap. This CDR3 is built from 11 residues. CDR3 region: CSATRGDMRHF. The CDR3, as DNA: TGCAGTGCTACAAGAGGGGACATGCGGCATTTT.

The rearrangement uses TRBV29-1 and TRBJ2-3; 11 bases match TRBD2. The germline V gene encodes CDR1 SQVTM and CDR2 ANQGSEA. The CDR3 has 14 amino acids. J gave up 4 bases and V 2 bases, and 2 bases lay outside the gene matches. The CDR3 region is CSVETSGSADTQYF. As DNA, the CDR3 is TGCAGCGTTGAAACTAGCGGGAGTGCAGATACGCAGTATTTT.